The present T cell receptor (beta chain) was sequenced within a study of human T cells and chemical hapten exposure. Germline CDR1 is ENHRY and CDR2 is SYGVKD. Trimming removed 1 base from V and 7 bases from J, with 8 bases in between. This CDR3 is built from 13 residues. The authors' processing: Approximately 100,000 TCRs per sample was the median, with a range of about 20,000 to 700,000. TCRdb re-analysed the 5' RACE reads in MiXCR, keeping a single row per CDR3 protein. For this entry, the V and J calls and clone size follow TCRdb and not the study's own pipeline. The sample lists 130,000 or so distinct CDR3 sequences, roughly 4% seen once, with around 1.4% in the top ten. Extraction yielded total RNA from whole blood (unfractionated). The table lists this clonotype with many counts. Its antigen is unidentified. Study results and limitations: Following DPC sensitization, TCRs present above 1 in 1000 frequency showed no change.

This sequence originates from a female donor in good health. The rearrangement links TRBV10-3 to TRBJ2-1, with D maybe TRBD2 (6 bases). In nucleotides, the CDR3 is TGTGCCATCAGTGAGTTCCGGGGGAATGAGCAGTTCTTC. Its translation is CAISEFRGNEQFF.